This is a list of T cell receptor beta chains from one sample in a study of T-cell reconstitution after alpha-beta-depleted transplantation in children. TCRdb itself ran the PCR reads through MiXCR, one entry per CDR3 protein. The sample carries roughly 500,000 distinct CDR3 sequences, 10% to 13% recorded once. The sequencing used PBMCs, collected before TCRalphabeta/CD19-depleted stem cell transplant. The receptors here all came from a child between 2 and 9 years old with inherited bone marrow failure, due to receive a stem cell transplant. Each CDR3 is given with its conserved first and last residue. D genes are given only for firm matches. The size of a clone is reported for some rows only, either as once, few or many, or as a class for expanded clones.

J gene	clone size	V gene	D gene	CDR3 DNA	CDR3 protein
TRBJ2-3	NA	TRBV19	NA	TGTGCCAGTAGTAAGACAGGGCGGGACACAGATACGCAGTATTTT	CASSKTGRDTDTQYF
TRBJ2-1	many	TRBV2	NA	TGTGCCAGCAGTGAGACCGGGCAGGGGTGGCTCAATGAGCAGTTCTTC	CASSETGQGWLNEQFF
TRBJ2-7	many	TRBV21-1	NA	TGTGCCAGCAGCAAAGCGCTTTGCGAACAGCGCTACGAGCAGTACTTC	CASSKALCEQRYEQYF
TRBJ2-7	few	TRBV12-3/TRBV12-4	TRBD2	TGTGCCAGCAGTCCACTAAGGGGAACGGGAGGGTACGAGCAGTACTTC	CASSPLRGTGGYEQYF
TRBJ2-1	many	TRBV5-5	NA	TGTGCCAGCAGCTATAGTCGGGATGAGCAGTTCTTC	CASSYSRDEQFF
TRBJ2-5	many	TRBV29-1	NA	TGCAGCGTTGAAGGTGGAGGTGGGGAGACCCAGTACTTC	CSVEGGGGETQYF
TRBJ2-5	NA	TRBV7-2	TRBD1	TGTGCCAGCAGCCGACCGACAGGGAACCAAGAGACCCAGTACTTC	CASSRPTGNQETQYF
TRBJ2-5	NA	TRBV9	NA	TGTGCCAGCAGCGTAGGGTCCACCCAAGAGACCCAGTACTTC	CASSVGSTQETQYF
TRBJ2-5	few	TRBV7-2	TRBD1	TGTGCCAGCAGCACCGGACAGGGAACCCTCCAAGAGACCCAGTACTTC	CASSTGQGTLQETQYF
TRBJ2-2	NA	TRBV23-1	NA	TGCGCCAGCAGCCGGACTCCTCGACATAACACCGGGGAGCTGTTTTTT	CASSRTPRHNTGELFF